This is a list of T cell receptor beta chains from one sample in a study of blood T cell repertoires in COVID-19. Produced via immunoSEQ multiplex PCR; TCRdb's table is partial and in-frame only. Of about 160,000 clones listed, over 80% are singletons. The source material was peripheral blood. These receptors all come from a woman in her sixties or seventies who had recovered from COVID-19. Both conserved end residues are part of each CDR3. Clone size is given for some rows only: seen once, a few or many times, or a class if the clone is expanded.

clone_size,v_call,j_call,cdr3_aa
-,TRBV19,TRBJ2-7,CASSMGTGLGEQYF
-,TRBV28,TRBJ1-2,CASSSGKANYGYTF
once,TRBV27,TRBJ2-2,CASSWASHTGELFF
-,TRBV5-1,TRBJ1-2,CASRPDRGNGYTF
-,TRBV28,TRBJ2-5,CASSISGGSQETQYF
once,TRBV7-2,TRBJ2-7,CASSLAGGGQGYNEQYF
-,TRBV28,TRBJ1-5,CASNDRADQPQHF
-,TRBV7-9,TRBJ2-7,CASSFRGPTYEQYF
-,TRBV27,TRBJ2-7,CASSLRTGVTYEQYF
-,TRBV28,TRBJ1-2,CARRLLWDKKNYGYTF
-,TRBV27,TRBJ2-7,CASSLQQEYEQYF
-,TRBV5-1,TRBJ2-3,CASSPTGGADTQYF
-,TRBV19,TRBJ1-3,CGATAGNTIYF
-,TRBV6-5,TRBJ2-3,CASSYSIAGADTQYF
-,TRBV3-1/TRBV3-2,TRBJ1-1,CASRQRTGGWTEAFF
-,TRBV27,TRBJ1-5,CASSDSSNQPQHF
-,TRBV30,TRBJ1-6,CAWTQLRGVGGAGSPLHF
-,TRBV5-1,TRBJ2-5,CASSLAGSETQYF
-,TRBV5-1,TRBJ2-1,CASSSYALAGGEQFF
-,TRBV5-1,TRBJ2-7,CASSLGGGLNYEQYF
once,TRBV11-2,TRBJ2-5,CASAAWATYQETQYF
-,TRBV18,TRBJ2-6,CASSPTTGYSGANVLTF
-,TRBV6-2/TRBV6-3,TRBJ1-5,CASSSFNQPQHF
-,TRBV11-2,TRBJ2-3,CASSRGDNTQYF
-,TRBV6-5,TRBJ1-1,CASTPQPRGNTEAFF
-,TRBV18,TRBJ2-1,CASSLGLAGGSDNEQFF
few,TRBV3-1/TRBV3-2,TRBJ2-1,CASSQGLISSYNEQFF
-,TRBV5-1,TRBJ1-1,CASRQIGGSTEAFF
once,TRBV5-1,TRBJ2-6,CASRSSGAGANVLTF
-,TRBV7-9,TRBJ2-2,CASSLGLVVTGELFF
-,TRBV30,TRBJ2-1,CAWSVKGAGEQFF
-,TRBV2,TRBJ1-2,CASILSGGSYGYTF
-,TRBV4-1,TRBJ1-2,CASSQFDRADGYTF
once,TRBV20-1,TRBJ2-2,CSASVEASTGELFF
-,TRBV19,TRBJ1-2,CASIENSGGGRPSYGYTF
-,TRBV7-2,TRBJ2-2,CASSLAGGSGELFF
-,TRBV6-1,TRBJ1-1,CASSENKGRGNTEAFF
-,TRBV10-1,TRBJ1-1,CASSLGGSGTEAFF
-,TRBV2,TRBJ1-5,CASRGDSNQPQHF
-,TRBV2,TRBJ2-3,CASSQMGLQDTQYF
-,TRBV19,TRBJ2-5,CASSILWGVETQYF
-,TRBV6-1,TRBJ2-7,CASSEYRLIYEQYF
-,TRBV6-1,TRBJ2-7,CASSEGGASGYEQYF
-,TRBV5-1,TRBJ1-1,CASSLGSGSTEAFF
-,TRBV11-2,TRBJ2-5,CASSPARQYQETQYF
-,TRBV5-1,TRBJ1-3,CASSQDRGHSGNTIYF
once,TRBV5-1,TRBJ1-2,CASSSLRTASDGYTF
-,TRBV14,TRBJ1-4,CASSQAIVGLEKLFF
few,TRBV19,TRBJ2-2,CASDQGTAGELFF
-,TRBV19,TRBJ1-6,CASTDSDRVFSPLHF